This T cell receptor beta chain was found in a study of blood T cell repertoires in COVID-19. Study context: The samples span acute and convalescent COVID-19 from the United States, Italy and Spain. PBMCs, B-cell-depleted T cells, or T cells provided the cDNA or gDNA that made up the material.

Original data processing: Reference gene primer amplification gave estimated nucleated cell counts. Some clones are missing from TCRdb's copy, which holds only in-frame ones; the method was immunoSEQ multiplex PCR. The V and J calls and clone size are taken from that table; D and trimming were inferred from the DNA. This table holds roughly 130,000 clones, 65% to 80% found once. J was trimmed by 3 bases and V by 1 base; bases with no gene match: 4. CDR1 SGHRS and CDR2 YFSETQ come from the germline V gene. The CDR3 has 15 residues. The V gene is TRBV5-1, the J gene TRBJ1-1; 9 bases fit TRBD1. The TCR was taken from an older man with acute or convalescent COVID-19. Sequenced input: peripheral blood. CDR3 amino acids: CASSLTGGRDTEAFF. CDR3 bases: TGCGCCAGCAGCTTGACAGGGGGCCGGGACACTGAAGCTTTCTTT.